This T cell receptor beta chain is from a study of blood T cell repertoires in COVID-19. Overall study context: Both acute and convalescent COVID-19 samples were obtained from the United States, Italy and Spain.

The CDR3 consists of 14 residues. Germline V lookup: CDR1 LNHDA, CDR2 SQIVND (reference sequence). V was shortened by 6 bases and J by 1 base, with 12 bases between the two germline ends. Participant-reported clinical history was the basis for cohort assignment. Original handling: It was from reference gene primer amplification that nucleated cell counts were estimated. Some clones are missing from TCRdb's copy, which holds only in-frame ones; the method was immunoSEQ multiplex PCR. D and trimming were read from the DNA, whereas the V and J calls and clone size are those reported in that table. The table has 150,000 to 200,000 clones, 65% to 80% seen once; the top ten hold roughly 17%.

The TCR comes from a woman aged 45-65 years with acute COVID-19. This chain links TRBV19 with TRBJ2-5; the D gene is possibly TRBD1 (6 bases). Sequenced material: PBMCs or T cells enriched from blood (not recorded which). Here the CDR3 reads CASRERTVQETQYF. The CDR3 DNA sequence: TGTGCCAGTAGAGAGAGGACAGTCCAAGAGACCCAGTACTTC. The full variable domain, rest sourced from reference TRBV19 and TRBJ2-5, is DGGITQSPKYLFRKEGQNVTLSCEQNLNHDAMYWYRQDPGQGLRLIYYSQIVNDFQKGDIAEGYSVSREKKESFPLTVTSAQKNPTAFYLCASRERTVQETQYFGPGTRLLVL.